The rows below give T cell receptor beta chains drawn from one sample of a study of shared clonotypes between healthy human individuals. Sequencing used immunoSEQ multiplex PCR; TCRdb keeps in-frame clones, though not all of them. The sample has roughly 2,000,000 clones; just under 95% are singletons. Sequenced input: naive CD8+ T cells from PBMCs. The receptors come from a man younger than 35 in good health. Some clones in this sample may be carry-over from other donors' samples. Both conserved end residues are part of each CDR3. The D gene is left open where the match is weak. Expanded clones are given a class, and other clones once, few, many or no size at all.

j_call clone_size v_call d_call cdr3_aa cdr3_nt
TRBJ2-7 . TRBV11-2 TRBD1 CASSQGQGYEQYF TGTGCCAGCAGCCAAGGACAGGGCTACGAGCAGTACTTC
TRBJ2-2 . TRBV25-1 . CASSEYRDTGELFF TGTGCCAGCAGTGAATACAGGGACACCGGGGAGCTGTTTTTT
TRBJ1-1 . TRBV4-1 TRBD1 CASSPSGGNTEAFF TGCGCCAGCAGCCCCTCAGGGGGTAACACTGAAGCTTTCTTT
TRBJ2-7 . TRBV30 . CAWNRAGREQYF TGTGCCTGGAACAGGGCGGGGAGGGAGCAGTACTTC
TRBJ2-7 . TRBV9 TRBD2 CASSVYAGTSGDEQYF TGTGCCAGCAGCGTTTATGCCGGGACTAGCGGAGACGAGCAGTACTTC
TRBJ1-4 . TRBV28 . CASSPSSGRSKFF TGTGCCAGCAGTCCAAGTTCCGGCAGGAGCAAGTTTTTT
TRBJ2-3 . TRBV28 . CASSQVVQGSEVYFPSLGTDTQYF TGTGCCAGCAGTCAAGTGGTTCAGGGTTCGGAAGTCTATTTTCCCTCCCTTGGGACAGATACGCAGTATTTT
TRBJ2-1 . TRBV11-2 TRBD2 CASTGRRQSSYNEQFF TGTGCCAGCACCGGGAGGCGACAGAGCTCCTACAATGAGCAGTTCTTC
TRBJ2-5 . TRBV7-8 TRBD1 CASSSWDRGWETQYF TGTGCCAGCAGCTCATGGGACAGGGGCTGGGAGACCCAGTACTTC
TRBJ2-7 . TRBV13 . CASSSRQYSYEQYF TGTGCCAGCAGCTCAAGACAGTACTCCTACGAGCAGTACTTC
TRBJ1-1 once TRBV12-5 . CASGLEGGNTEAFF TGTGCTAGTGGTTTGGAGGGAGGGAACACTGAAGCTTTCTTT
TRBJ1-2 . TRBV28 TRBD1 CASSLGTVSLHGYTF TGTGCCAGCAGTTTAGGGACAGTCTCTCTCCATGGCTACACCTTC
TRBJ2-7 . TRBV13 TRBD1 CASSPSPGTGGMYEQYF TGTGCCAGCAGTCCATCCCCCGGGACAGGGGGCATGTACGAGCAGTACTTC
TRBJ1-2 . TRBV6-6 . CASSYSNYEGYTF TGTGCCAGCAGTTACTCCAACTATGAAGGCTACACCTTC
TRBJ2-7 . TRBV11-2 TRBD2 CASRLRGFYEQYF TGTGCCAGCAGGCTGCGGGGGTTCTACGAGCAGTACTTC
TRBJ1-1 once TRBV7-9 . CASSPSGHYTEAFF TGTGCCAGCAGCCCCAGCGGACACTACACTGAAGCTTTCTTT
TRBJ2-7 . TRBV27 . CASRTGTGTREQYF TGTGCCAGCAGAACCGGGACAGGGACTAGGGAGCAGTACTTC
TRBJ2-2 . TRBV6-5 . CASSYSPENTGELFF TGTGCCAGCAGTTACTCGCCGGAGAACACCGGGGAGCTGTTTTTT
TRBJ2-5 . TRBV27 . CASSLSLSLPQETQYF TGTGCCAGCAGTTTATCGCTGTCCCTTCCCCAAGAGACCCAGTACTTC
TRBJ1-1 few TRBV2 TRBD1 CASSEAGTDMNTEAFF TGTGCCAGCAGTGAAGCCGGGACAGACATGAACACTGAAGCTTTCTTT
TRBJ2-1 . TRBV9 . CASSAGLSPVEQFF TGTGCCAGCAGCGCCGGACTGTCCCCCGTTGAGCAGTTCTTC
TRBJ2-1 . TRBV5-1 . CASSPYTGRTLLNNEQFF TGCGCCAGCAGCCCCTATACGGGGAGAACCCTATTAAACAATGAGCAGTTCTTC
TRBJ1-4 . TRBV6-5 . CASSYSSEGEKLFF TGTGCCAGCAGTTACTCGTCCGAGGGTGAAAAACTGTTTTTT
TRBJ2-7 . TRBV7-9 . CASSPGMRYEQYF TGTGCCAGCAGCCCCGGGATGCGTTACGAGCAGTACTTC
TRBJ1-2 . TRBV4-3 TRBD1 CASSQDPGTGANYGYTF TGCGCCAGCAGCCAAGACCCCGGGACAGGGGCTAACTATGGCTACACCTTC
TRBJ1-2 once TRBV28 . CASSLFDKNYGYTF TGTGCCAGCAGTTTATTTGACAAGAACTATGGCTACACCTTC
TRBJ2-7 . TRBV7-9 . CASSPATGAYEQYF TGTGCCAGCAGCCCCGCAACTGGTGCGTACGAGCAGTACTTC
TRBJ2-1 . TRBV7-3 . CASSLDNEQFF TGTGCCAGCAGCTTGGATAATGAGCAGTTCTTC
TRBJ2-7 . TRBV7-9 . CASSPHVGILSYEQYF TGTGCCAGCAGCCCACACGTGGGTATCCTCTCCTACGAGCAGTACTTC
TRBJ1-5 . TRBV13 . CASSLGGVSNQPQHF TGTGCCAGCAGCTTAGGGGGGGTTAGCAATCAGCCCCAGCATTTT
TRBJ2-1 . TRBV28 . CASSFRGNRASYNEQFF TGTGCCAGCAGTTTTAGGGGAAACAGGGCCTCCTACAATGAGCAGTTCTTC
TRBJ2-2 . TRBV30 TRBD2 CAWSKLAGVLSTGELFF TGTGCCTGGAGTAAACTAGCGGGAGTACTGAGCACCGGGGAGCTGTTTTTT
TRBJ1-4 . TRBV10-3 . CAISRQTNEKLFF TGTGCCATCAGCAGACAGACTAATGAAAAACTGTTTTTT
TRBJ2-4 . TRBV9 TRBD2 CASSVGASGTKNIQYF TGTGCCAGCAGCGTAGGGGCTAGCGGAACCAAAAACATTCAGTACTTC
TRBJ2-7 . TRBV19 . CASSMGTTYEQYF TGTGCCAGTAGTATGGGTACCACCTACGAGCAGTACTTC
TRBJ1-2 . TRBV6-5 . CASSYGGDYGYTF TGTGCCAGCAGTTACGGGGGCGACTATGGCTACACCTTC
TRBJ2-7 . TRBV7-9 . CASSLETGRVDYEQYF TGTGCCAGCAGCTTAGAGACAGGGAGGGTCGACTACGAGCAGTACTTC
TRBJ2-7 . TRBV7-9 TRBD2 CASSTGTSGKTTYEQYF TGTGCCAGCAGCACGGGGACTAGCGGGAAGACCACCTACGAGCAGTACTTC
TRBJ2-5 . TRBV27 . CASSFYGSETQYF TGTGCCAGCAGTTTTTATGGGAGCGAGACCCAGTACTTC
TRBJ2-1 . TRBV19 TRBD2 CASSMLTVSGRLSSYNEQFF TGTGCCAGTAGTATGTTAACGGTGAGCGGGAGGCTTAGCTCCTACAATGAGCAGTTCTTC
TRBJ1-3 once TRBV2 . CASSETGTGNTIYF TGTGCCAGCAGTGAAACTGGGACTGGAAACACCATATATTTT
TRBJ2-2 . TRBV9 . CASSAPGRGAPGELFF TGTGCCAGCAGCGCGCCGGGACGAGGGGCTCCCGGGGAGCTGTTTTTT